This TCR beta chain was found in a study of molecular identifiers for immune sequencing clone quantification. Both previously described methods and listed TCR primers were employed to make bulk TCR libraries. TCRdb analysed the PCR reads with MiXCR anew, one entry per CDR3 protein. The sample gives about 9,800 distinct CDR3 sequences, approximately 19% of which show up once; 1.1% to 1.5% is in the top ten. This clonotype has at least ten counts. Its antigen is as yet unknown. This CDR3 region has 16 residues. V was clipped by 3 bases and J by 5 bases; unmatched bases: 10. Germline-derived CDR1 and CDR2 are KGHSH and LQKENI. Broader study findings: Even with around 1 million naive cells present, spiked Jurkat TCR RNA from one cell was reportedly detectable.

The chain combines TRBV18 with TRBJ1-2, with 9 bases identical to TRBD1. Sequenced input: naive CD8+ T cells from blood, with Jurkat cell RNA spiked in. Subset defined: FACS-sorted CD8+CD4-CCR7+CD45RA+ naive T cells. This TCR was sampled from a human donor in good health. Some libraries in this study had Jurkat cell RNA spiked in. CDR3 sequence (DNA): TGTGCCAGCTCACCCCCCAGGACAGGGGTAATGTATGGCTACACCTTC. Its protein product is CASSPPRTGVMYGYTF.